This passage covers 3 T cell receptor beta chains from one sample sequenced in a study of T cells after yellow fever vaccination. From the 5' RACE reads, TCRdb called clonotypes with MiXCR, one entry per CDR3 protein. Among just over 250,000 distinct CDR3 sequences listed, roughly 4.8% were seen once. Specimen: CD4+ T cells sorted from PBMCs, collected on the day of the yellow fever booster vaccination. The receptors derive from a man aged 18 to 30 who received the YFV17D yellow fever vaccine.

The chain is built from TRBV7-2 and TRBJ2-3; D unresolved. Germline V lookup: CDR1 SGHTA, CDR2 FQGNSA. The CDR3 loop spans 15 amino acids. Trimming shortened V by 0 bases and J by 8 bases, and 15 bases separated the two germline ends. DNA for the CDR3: TGTGCCAGCAGCTTAGCGAGTGGGCCGGGCAGTACGCAGTATTTT. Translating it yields CASSLASGPGSTQYF.

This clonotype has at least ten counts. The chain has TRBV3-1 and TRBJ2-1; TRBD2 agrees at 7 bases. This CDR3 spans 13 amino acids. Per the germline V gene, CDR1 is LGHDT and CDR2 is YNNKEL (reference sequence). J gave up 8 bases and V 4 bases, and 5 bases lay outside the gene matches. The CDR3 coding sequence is TGTGCCAGCAGCCGTGGGGAGGGTTATGAGCAGTTCTTC. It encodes CASSRGEGYEQFF.

The CDR3 DNA reads as TGCGCCAGCAGCCAATCTCCCAGCCAAGAGACCCAGTACTTC. Translating it yields CASSQSPSQETQYF. V and J are TRBV4-3 and TRBJ2-5; D is unresolved. The V gene's germline CDR1 is LGHNA and CDR2 YSLEER. CDR3 length equals 14 residues. Trimming removed 2 bases at V and 1 base at J, with 8 bases between.